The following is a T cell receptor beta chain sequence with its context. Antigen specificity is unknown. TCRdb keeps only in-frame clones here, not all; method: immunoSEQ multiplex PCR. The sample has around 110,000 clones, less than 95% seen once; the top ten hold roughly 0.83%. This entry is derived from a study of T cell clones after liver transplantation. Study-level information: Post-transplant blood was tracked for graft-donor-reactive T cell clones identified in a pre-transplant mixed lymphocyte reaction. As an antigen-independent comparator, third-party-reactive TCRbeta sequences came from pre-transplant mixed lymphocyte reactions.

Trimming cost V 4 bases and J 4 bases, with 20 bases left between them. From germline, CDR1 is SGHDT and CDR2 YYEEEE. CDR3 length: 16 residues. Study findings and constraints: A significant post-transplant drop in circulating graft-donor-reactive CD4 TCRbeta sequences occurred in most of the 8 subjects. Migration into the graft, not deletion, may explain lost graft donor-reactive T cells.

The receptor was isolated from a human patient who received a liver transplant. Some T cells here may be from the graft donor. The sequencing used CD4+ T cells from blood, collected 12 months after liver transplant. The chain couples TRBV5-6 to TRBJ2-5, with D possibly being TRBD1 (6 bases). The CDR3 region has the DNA TGTGCCAGCAGCGGCCCAGGGGCAGGTCAATCAGAGACCCAGTACTTC. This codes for CASSGPGAGQSETQYF. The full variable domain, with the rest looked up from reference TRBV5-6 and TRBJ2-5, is DAGVTQSPTHLIKTRGQQVTLRCSPKSGHDTVSWYQQALGQGPQFIFQYYEEEERQRGNFPDRFSGHQFPNYSSELNVNALLLGDSALYLCASSGPGAGQSETQYFGPGTRLLVL.